The sequence of this T cell receptor beta chain was determined in a study of blood T cell repertoires in COVID-19. In the original analysis: Counts of nucleated cells, estimated from reference gene primer amplification, were obtained. Clones were sequenced by immunoSEQ multiplex PCR, and TCRdb holds only the in-frame ones, with some missing. That table furnishes V, J and clone size, whereas the DNA furnished D and trimming. The table records about 59,000 clones, 81% of them present only once. The CDR3 spans 10 residues. The germline gives CDR1 LNHNV, CDR2 YYDKDF (reference sequence). Trimming removed 3 bases from V and 14 bases from J, with 9 bases in between.

The sequence came from a woman older than 75 with active or convalescent COVID-19. This chain connects TRBV15 to TRBJ2-3, with D perhaps TRBD2 (6 bases). Sequenced input: peripheral blood. CDR3 DNA: TGTGCCACCAGCAGGGGACTGGGGTATTTT. This sequence encodes CATSRGLGYF.